The 15 T cell receptor beta chains below were found in one sample sequenced in a study of cytomegalovirus exposure and HLA in healthy donors (TCRdb year 2017). Libraries were made using the immunoSEQ multiplex PCR assay. For the multiplex PCR, a mixture combining 60 forward primers for TCR Vbeta segments and 13 reverse primers for TCR Jbeta segments was used. Drawn from immuneACCESS, this table holds only the in-frame rearrangements with V and J called that TCRdb kept. Clones are partly lost; checked studies trace under half to an unresolved V gene and leave the rest unexplained. This sample comprises some 150,000 clones, 80% to 90% of them detected only once. The top ten clonotypes cover 2% to 2.5% of the sample. The sequencing input was PBMCs. Every receptor here comes from a boy aged 2 to 10 in good health and CMV-seronegative.

As concerns this clone: Germline and junction disagree at one end, which may indicate a read error. This chain links TRBV28 with TRBJ1-5; 7 bases match TRBD1. CDR3 size: 18 residues. The germline V gene encodes CDR1 MDHEN and CDR2 SYDVKM. CDR3 DNA: TGTGCCAGCAGTTTCCCCGCTTATCGAGGGACAGCCAATCAGCTCCAGCATTTT. Encoded protein: CASSFPAYRGTANQLQHF.

The gene calls are TRBV7-8 and TRBJ1-5, with 9 positions matching TRBD1. CDR1 and CDR2 from the germline V gene are SGHVS and FQNEAQ. The CDR3 has 13 residues. V was pared by 5 bases and J by 7 bases, with 3 bases of the junction left unmatched. The CDR3 reads CASSVGQGQPQHF. The CDR3 DNA sequence: TGTGCCAGCAGCGTGGGACAGGGCCAGCCCCAGCATTTT.

This clone occurred once. DNA for the CDR3: TGTGCCAGCAGCCCCGCCAGGATTTACAATGAGCAGTTCTTC. It is translated as CASSPARIYNEQFF. The chain joins TRBV14 to TRBJ2-1; D gene unclear. The germline V gene encodes CDR1 SGHDN and CDR2 FVKESK. Deletions cut 4 bases from V and 4 bases from J, with 11 bases between. CDR3 length: 14 amino acids.

The V call is TRBV6-6, the J call TRBJ2-2, with D maybe TRBD1 (7 bases). Germline lookup yields CDR1 MNHNY and CDR2 SVGAGI (reference sequence). V was cut by 5 bases and J by 3 bases, with 13 bases left in between. The CDR3 runs to 15 residues. CDR3 DNA sequence: TGTGCCAGCAGTCGGGGCAGGGGGGACACCGGGGAGCTGTTTTTT. Its protein is CASSRGRGDTGELFF.

This clone appeared a single time. The chain employs TRBV30 and TRBJ1-1; no firm D call. Germline V gives CDR1 GTSNPN, CDR2 SVGIG (reference sequence). The CDR3 spans 12 residues. The V and J ends lost 4 bases and 7 bases respectively, with 13 bases between them. The CDR3 protein is CAWIRNSGEAFF. CDR3 DNA sequence: TGTGCCTGGATTCGAAACAGCGGTGAAGCTTTCTTT.

The chain recombines TRBV6-1 with TRBJ1-1; TRBD1 might be the D (6 bases). CDR1 MNHNS and CDR2 SASEGT come from the germline V gene. This CDR3 has 13 residues. The ends were cut back, 8 bases at V and 6 bases at J, with 16 bases in the middle. In nucleotides, the CDR3 is TGTGCCAGCCTTCCAGGGGTCCCCGCTGAAGCTTTCTTT. This sequence encodes CASLPGVPAEAFF.

This clone occurred once. This sequence joins TRBV7-2 and TRBJ2-1, with D unclear. The V and J ends lost 1 base and 2 bases respectively, with 9 bases between them. This CDR3 comprises 15 residues. Germline V CDR1 and CDR2: SGHTA, FQGNSA. The CDR3 region is CASSLVANTYNEQFF. The CDR3 bases are TGTGCCAGCAGCTTAGTGGCAAACACCTACAATGAGCAGTTCTTC. The complete variable domain, with remaining parts taken from reference TRBV7-2 and TRBJ2-1, reads GAGVSQSPSNKVTEKGKDVELRCDPISGHTALYWYRQSLGQGLEFLIYFQGNSAPDKSGLPSDRFSAERTGGSVSTLTIQRTQQEDSAVYLCASSLVANTYNEQFFGPGTRLTVL.

The chain carries TRBV9 and TRBJ1-2; 10 bases match TRBD1. The V gene end was trimmed by 2 bases and the J gene end by 3 bases; junction bases not matched to a gene: 4. The CDR3 has 15 residues. Germline CDR1 is SGDLS and CDR2 is YYNGEE. CDR3 loop: CASSVSTGGDYGYTF. For the CDR3, the DNA is TGTGCCAGCAGCGTCTCGACAGGGGGCGACTATGGCTACACCTTC.

This clone was counted once. The V gene is TRBV7-9, the J gene TRBJ2-1, with a tentative D call TRBD1 (5 bases). The CDR3 contains 13 residues. In germline, CDR1 is SEHNR, CDR2 FQNEAQ (reference sequence). V was cut by 4 bases and J by 6 bases, with 10 bases left in between. CDR3 region: CASSSYDSNEQFF. In DNA, the CDR3 is TGTGCCAGCAGCTCCTATGACAGCAATGAGCAGTTCTTC.

V gene TRBV9 combines with J gene TRBJ2-7, with a weak D call TRBD1 (5 bases). V shed 4 bases and J shed 2 bases, with 13 bases lying between them. CDR3 length: 14 amino acids. CDR1 is SGDLS and CDR2 is YYNGEE in the germline V gene. The CDR3 spells CASSPLTAAYEQYF. In nucleotides, the CDR3 is TGTGCCAGCAGCCCACTGACAGCCGCCTACGAGCAGTACTTC.

This clone was seen a few times. The chain couples TRBV2 to TRBJ1-2; 8 nucleotides line up with TRBD1. CDR3 length: 14 amino acids. Per the germline V gene, CDR1 is SNHLY and CDR2 is FYNNEI. Germline trimming cut 4 bases from V and 6 bases from J; bases unmatched to any gene: 7. CDR3 region: CASSASTGVNGYTF. DNA of the CDR3: TGTGCCAGCAGTGCCTCGACAGGGGTTAATGGCTACACCTTC.

The gene calls are TRBV5-4 and TRBJ2-5, with D possibly being TRBD2 (5 bases). With 0 bases removed from V and 3 bases from J, the gap between germline ends came to 12 bases. The germline V gene encodes CDR1 SGHNT and CDR2 YYREEE (reference sequence). This CDR3 region has 15 residues. The DNA for the CDR3 is TGTGCCAGCAGCTTGGGGCTAGCTGTGAAAGAGACCCAGTACTTC. Translated: CASSLGLAVKETQYF.

The rearrangement links TRBV4-2 to TRBJ1-4; 12 bases are shared with TRBD1. In germline, CDR1 is LGHNA, CDR2 YNFKEQ. V lost 3 bases, J lost 8 bases, and 4 bases stayed unmatched. The CDR3 sequence is 15 residues long. The CDR3 loop reads CASSQGTGGREKLFF. CDR3 nucleotide sequence: TGTGCCAGCAGCCAGGGGACAGGGGGCCGGGAAAAACTGTTTTTT.

The chain recombines TRBV7-2 with TRBJ1-5; D perhaps matches TRBD1 (6 bases). Germline CDR1 reads SGHTA; CDR2 reads FQGNSA. V was shortened by 5 bases and J by 3 bases, with 11 bases between the two germline ends. The CDR3 extends over 14 amino acids. CDR3 in amino acids: CASSGGDTNQPQHF. In nucleotides, the CDR3 is TGTGCCAGCAGCGGTGGGGACACCAATCAGCCCCAGCATTTT.

The rearrangement joins TRBV4-1 to TRBJ1-2; D is uncertain. The germline CDR1 and CDR2 sequences are MGHRA and YSYEKL. The V end lost 0 bases, the J end lost 4 bases, and 9 bases lay between the germline ends. This CDR3 is built from 14 residues. The CDR3 region has the DNA TGCGCCAGCAGCCAAGATTTCCGGTCCTATGGCTACACCTTC. Translating gives CASSQDFRSYGYTF.